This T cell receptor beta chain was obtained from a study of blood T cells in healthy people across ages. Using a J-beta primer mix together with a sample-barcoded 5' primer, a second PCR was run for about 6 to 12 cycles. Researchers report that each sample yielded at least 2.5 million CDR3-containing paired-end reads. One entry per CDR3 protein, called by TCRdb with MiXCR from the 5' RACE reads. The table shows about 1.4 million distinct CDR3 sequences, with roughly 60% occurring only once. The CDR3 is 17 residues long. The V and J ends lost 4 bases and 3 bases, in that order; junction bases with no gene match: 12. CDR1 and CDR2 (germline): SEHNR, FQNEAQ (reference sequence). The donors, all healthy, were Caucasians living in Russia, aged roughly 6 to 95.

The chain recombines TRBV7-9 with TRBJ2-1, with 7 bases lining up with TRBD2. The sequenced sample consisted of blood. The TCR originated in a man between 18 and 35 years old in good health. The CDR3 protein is CASSYTPIAGVYNEQFF. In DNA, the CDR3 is TGTGCCAGCAGCTACACACCTATAGCGGGTGTCTACAATGAGCAGTTCTTC.